A single T cell receptor (beta chain) is shown here with its context. This entry is derived from a study of blood T cell repertoires in COVID-19. At the level of the study: Italy, Spain and the United States were the sources of the convalescent and acute COVID-19 samples. T cells, B-cell-depleted T cells, or PBMCs supplied cDNA or gDNA.

CDR1 is MNHEY, CDR2 SVGAGI, per germline. J lost 6 bases, V lost 6 bases, and 6 bases had no gene match. CDR3 size: 13 residues. The authors' processing: The authors estimated nucleated cell counts from reference gene primer amplification. TCRdb's table, derived via immunoSEQ multiplex PCR, lists solely in-frame clones and lacks some. The V and J calls and clone size were taken over from that table, and D and trimming were inferred from the DNA. The sample shows fewer than 150,000 clones, about four fifths of them seen only once. This TCR was recovered from a woman aged 80 or over in a cohort sampled during active or convalescent COVID-19. Sequenced input: peripheral blood. V usage is TRBV6-5 and J usage is TRBJ1-1; 8 nucleotides line up with TRBD1. The CDR3 DNA reads TGTGCCAGCAGACCGGGGGACAGGTCTGAAGCTTTCTTT. Its protein is CASRPGDRSEAFF.